This is a list of T cell receptor beta chains from one sample in a study of blood T cell repertoires in COVID-19. Assay: immunoSEQ multiplex PCR; the TCRdb copy retains only in-frame clones and omits some. The sample carries more than 95,000 clones, about 80% recorded once. The sequenced material came from peripheral blood. The receptors come from a man aged 70-80 years with acute or convalescent COVID-19. Both conserved end residues are part of each CDR3. Fields, in order: CDR3 DNA, CDR3 protein, J gene, clone size, V gene, D gene. A D gene is named only where the DNA matches it firmly. Clone sizes are given selectively: once, few, many, or a class where the clone is expanded.

cdr3_nt: TGTGCCAGCAGTGTGGGTTTAGGGACAGACTATGGCTACACCTTC
cdr3_aa: CASSVGLGTDYGYTF
j_call: TRBJ1-2
clone_size: few
v_call: TRBV2
d_call: TRBD1

cdr3_nt: TGTGCCTGGAGTGTACGGGGGGGGAATCAGCCCCAGCATTTT
cdr3_aa: CAWSVRGGNQPQHF
j_call: TRBJ1-5
clone_size: .
v_call: TRBV30
d_call: .

cdr3_nt: TGTGCCAGCAGCCTCCGGGACAGGGGAAGGGAGCAGTACTTC
cdr3_aa: CASSLRDRGREQYF
j_call: TRBJ2-7
clone_size: .
v_call: TRBV3-1/TRBV3-2
d_call: TRBD1

cdr3_nt: TGTGCCAGCAGCTTAAACGGACAGTCGAATGAGCAGTTCTTC
cdr3_aa: CASSLNGQSNEQFF
j_call: TRBJ2-1
clone_size: .
v_call: TRBV7-3
d_call: .

cdr3_nt: TGTGCCAGCAGTCCGGGACAGATGAACACTGAAGCTTTCTTT
cdr3_aa: CASSPGQMNTEAFF
j_call: TRBJ1-1
clone_size: .
v_call: TRBV27
d_call: TRBD1

cdr3_nt: TGTGCCAGCCGGGACAGTTCCAATCAGCCCCAGCATTTT
cdr3_aa: CASRDSSNQPQHF
j_call: TRBJ1-5
clone_size: .
v_call: TRBV19
d_call: TRBD1

cdr3_nt: TGCGCCAGCAGCCAGACTAGCTTCAATGAGCAGTTCTTC
cdr3_aa: CASSQTSFNEQFF
j_call: TRBJ2-1
clone_size: .
v_call: TRBV4-1
d_call: TRBD2

cdr3_nt: TGCGCCAGCAGCTTGGCGGGGGAACGGGAAAAACTGTTTTTT
cdr3_aa: CASSLAGEREKLFF
j_call: TRBJ1-4
clone_size: few
v_call: TRBV5-1
d_call: .

cdr3_nt: TGCGCCAGCAGCTTGGAGGTACAGGGGGCCGAAAACACCATATATTTT
cdr3_aa: CASSLEVQGAENTIYF
j_call: TRBJ1-3
clone_size: .
v_call: TRBV5-1
d_call: TRBD1

cdr3_nt: TGTGCCAGCAGCCTCAGGGTGGGGGGGGAAAAACTGTTTTTT
cdr3_aa: CASSLRVGGEKLFF
j_call: TRBJ1-4
clone_size: .
v_call: TRBV2
d_call: .

cdr3_nt: TGTGCCAGCAGCAAAGCCCGGACAGCGTCTAACTATGGCTACACCTTC
cdr3_aa: CASSKARTASNYGYTF
j_call: TRBJ1-2
clone_size: .
v_call: TRBV21-1
d_call: .

cdr3_nt: TGTGCCAGAAGCTTGGCCGGGACAGGGGGCGGGGGGACCCAGTACTTC
cdr3_aa: CARSLAGTGGGGTQYF
j_call: TRBJ2-5
clone_size: .
v_call: TRBV5-3
d_call: TRBD1

cdr3_nt: TGTGCCAGCAGCTTCCAGGGGGCTGGAACTGAAGCTTTCTTT
cdr3_aa: CASSFQGAGTEAFF
j_call: TRBJ1-1
clone_size: once
v_call: TRBV9
d_call: TRBD1

cdr3_nt: TGTGCCAGCAGCTTGGAGCCAGGGCCCTCTGGAAACACCATATATTTT
cdr3_aa: CASSLEPGPSGNTIYF
j_call: TRBJ1-3
clone_size: .
v_call: TRBV5-4
d_call: .

cdr3_nt: TGCAGTGCAAGTATTTCAGGGGAAAGTTACGAGCAGTACTTC
cdr3_aa: CSASISGESYEQYF
j_call: TRBJ2-7
clone_size: .
v_call: TRBV20-1
d_call: .

cdr3_nt: TGTGCCAGCAGTTTAATGGCACAGCGGATTACTAACTATGGCTACACCTTC
cdr3_aa: CASSLMAQRITNYGYTF
j_call: TRBJ1-2
clone_size: .
v_call: TRBV28
d_call: .

cdr3_nt: TGTGCCAGCAGCCCGACAGGGGCACGCAATCAGCCCCAGCATTTT
cdr3_aa: CASSPTGARNQPQHF
j_call: TRBJ1-5
clone_size: .
v_call: TRBV3-1/TRBV3-2
d_call: TRBD1

cdr3_nt: TGTGCCAGCAGTTTACTGGCAGCGGGAGGAAGCACAGATACGCAGTATTTT
cdr3_aa: CASSLLAAGGSTDTQYF
j_call: TRBJ2-3
clone_size: once
v_call: TRBV28
d_call: TRBD2

cdr3_nt: TGTGCCAGCACTTCCGGGACAGAAGAGACCCAGTACTTC
cdr3_aa: CASTSGTEETQYF
j_call: TRBJ2-5
clone_size: once
v_call: TRBV28
d_call: TRBD1

cdr3_nt: TGTGCCAGCAGCCCTCCCGGGGTAGCGGGAAGTAGTGAGCAGTTCTTC
cdr3_aa: CASSPPGVAGSSEQFF
j_call: TRBJ2-1
clone_size: .
v_call: TRBV7-9
d_call: TRBD2

cdr3_nt: TGTGCCAGCAGCTTGGGGCAGGGGCACGACAATTCACCCCTCCACTTT
cdr3_aa: CASSLGQGHDNSPLHF
j_call: TRBJ1-6
clone_size: .
v_call: TRBV5-8
d_call: .

cdr3_nt: TGTGCCAGCCCGGACAGTTCAGATACGCAGTATTTT
cdr3_aa: CASPDSSDTQYF
j_call: TRBJ2-3
clone_size: .
v_call: TRBV2
d_call: .

cdr3_nt: TGCGCCAGCTCCGGGACACTCACAGATACGCAGTATTTT
cdr3_aa: CASSGTLTDTQYF
j_call: TRBJ2-3
clone_size: .
v_call: TRBV5-1
d_call: .

cdr3_nt: TGTGCCAGCAGCTCCCTTGGGGCCAACGTCCTGACTTTC
cdr3_aa: CASSSLGANVLTF
j_call: TRBJ2-6
clone_size: .
v_call: TRBV11-1
d_call: .

cdr3_nt: TGTGCCAGCAGTCCATGGACAGGGGAATATGAAAAACTGTTTTTT
cdr3_aa: CASSPWTGEYEKLFF
j_call: TRBJ1-4
clone_size: .
v_call: TRBV27
d_call: TRBD1

cdr3_nt: TGTGCCAGCAGCAGCCTCGGGGTTTTCTATGGCTACACCTTC
cdr3_aa: CASSSLGVFYGYTF
j_call: TRBJ1-2
clone_size: .
v_call: TRBV6-2/TRBV6-3
d_call: .

cdr3_nt: TGTGCCAGCAGCTTAGAGGGGGTTCAGTACGAGCAGTACTTC
cdr3_aa: CASSLEGVQYEQYF
j_call: TRBJ2-7
clone_size: .
v_call: TRBV7-2
d_call: .

cdr3_nt: TGTGCCAGCAGCTTCCTGGACAGGGCAAATCAGCCCCAGCATTTT
cdr3_aa: CASSFLDRANQPQHF
j_call: TRBJ1-5
clone_size: few
v_call: TRBV11-2
d_call: TRBD1

cdr3_nt: TGTGCCAGCAGCCCCCTAGCGGGCATTGAGGGCACAGATACGCAGTATTTT
cdr3_aa: CASSPLAGIEGTDTQYF
j_call: TRBJ2-3
clone_size: .
v_call: TRBV28
d_call: TRBD2

cdr3_nt: TGTGCCAGCGGTCGACAGGGGGCTTTCTACGAGCAGTACTTC
cdr3_aa: CASGRQGAFYEQYF
j_call: TRBJ2-7
clone_size: .
v_call: TRBV27
d_call: TRBD1

cdr3_nt: TGTGCCAGTAGTGAAGCGGGGAACACTGAAGCTTTCTTT
cdr3_aa: CASSEAGNTEAFF
j_call: TRBJ1-1
clone_size: .
v_call: TRBV19
d_call: .

cdr3_nt: TGTGCCAGCAGCCCACCAGGGGATCAGCCCCAGCATTTT
cdr3_aa: CASSPPGDQPQHF
j_call: TRBJ1-5
clone_size: .
v_call: TRBV7-9
d_call: .

cdr3_nt: TGTGCCAGCAGCCAGCCGGGAGGGGGCTACGAGCAGTACTTC
cdr3_aa: CASSQPGGGYEQYF
j_call: TRBJ2-7
clone_size: few
v_call: TRBV7-2
d_call: TRBD2

cdr3_nt: TGTGCCAGCAGCGTATCGGAGGACAGGGTTAATTCACCCCTCCACTTT
cdr3_aa: CASSVSEDRVNSPLHF
j_call: TRBJ1-6
clone_size: .
v_call: TRBV9
d_call: TRBD1

cdr3_nt: TGCGCCAGCAGCCAGGTAGCGGGAGGAGCCAAAAACATTCAGTACTTC
cdr3_aa: CASSQVAGGAKNIQYF
j_call: TRBJ2-4
clone_size: .
v_call: TRBV4-1
d_call: TRBD2

cdr3_nt: TGTGCCAGCAGCCAGGACAGCATGAACACTGAAGCTTTCTTT
cdr3_aa: CASSQDSMNTEAFF
j_call: TRBJ1-1
clone_size: .
v_call: TRBV9
d_call: .

cdr3_nt: TGTGCCAGTAGTATCGCCGGACTAGCGGGAGGGAACACCGGGGAGCTGTTTTTT
cdr3_aa: CASSIAGLAGGNTGELFF
j_call: TRBJ2-2
clone_size: .
v_call: TRBV19
d_call: TRBD2

cdr3_nt: TGCAGCGTAACAGGGACCGGCGAGCAGTACTTC
cdr3_aa: CSVTGTGEQYF
j_call: TRBJ2-7
clone_size: .
v_call: TRBV29-1
d_call: .

cdr3_nt: TGTGCCAGCTCCGGACAGGGGAACACAGATACGCAGTATTTT
cdr3_aa: CASSGQGNTDTQYF
j_call: TRBJ2-3
clone_size: .
v_call: TRBV18
d_call: TRBD1

cdr3_nt: TGTGCCCGTGGGACAGCGAGCTCCTACGAGCAGTACTTC
cdr3_aa: CARGTASSYEQYF
j_call: TRBJ2-7
clone_size: .
v_call: TRBV30
d_call: TRBD1

cdr3_nt: TGTGCCAGCAGCCAGTTAGTTCCTCCCCCCTACAATGAGCAGTTCTTC
cdr3_aa: CASSQLVPPPYNEQFF
j_call: TRBJ2-1
clone_size: once
v_call: TRBV14
d_call: .

cdr3_nt: TGTGCCAGCAGTTTATCACTAGCGGGATGGAATGAGCAGTTCTTC
cdr3_aa: CASSLSLAGWNEQFF
j_call: TRBJ2-1
clone_size: once
v_call: TRBV28
d_call: TRBD2